These 14 T cell receptor beta chains were all obtained from the same sample, sequenced in a study of T cells after posttransplantation cyclophosphamide (TCRdb year 2016). Libraries were made using the immunoSEQ multiplex PCR assay. This is the immuneACCESS table as TCRdb keeps it, with only in-frame sequences that have V and J called. A part of the clones is gone; compared with another copy, unresolved V genes explain less than half, and the rest is unexplained. This sample is represented by about 36,000 clones, with no singletons among them. The ten biggest clones cover 0.95% to 1.5% of the sample. Sequences were obtained from PBMCs. The receptors here all came from a girl aged 5-17 years in good health, CMV-negative, and a related stem cell transplant donor.

This clone was recorded at least ten times. V usage is TRBV7-2 and J usage is TRBJ2-7; 8 bases match TRBD1. CDR1 is SGHTA and CDR2 is FQGNSA in the germline V gene. Unmatched junction bases numbered 11, after V lost 2 bases and J lost 2 bases. The CDR3 has 17 amino acids. CDR3 sequence: CASSLRRGTGKAYEQYF. In DNA form, the CDR3 reads TGTGCCAGCAGCTTAAGGAGGGGGACAGGAAAAGCCTACGAGCAGTACTTC.

Many counts were recorded for this clone. The genes are TRBV7-9 and TRBJ1-6; D may be TRBD1 (5 bases). There are 16 residues in the CDR3. Germline V CDR1 and CDR2: SEHNR, FQNEAQ (reference sequence). Trimming left V 1 base short and J 7 bases short, with 14 bases between. The CDR3 sequence: CASSLGFQGGNSPLHF. The CDR3 nucleotides are TGTGCCAGCAGCTTAGGGTTTCAGGGAGGAAATTCACCCCTCCACTTT.

This clone came up many times. The rearrangement joins TRBV4-1 to TRBJ1-5, with 9 nucleotides matching TRBD1. Germline CDR1 MGHRA, CDR2 YSYEKL. The CDR3 totals 15 residues. J was trimmed by 7 bases and V by 3 bases; bases with no gene match: 7. As DNA, the CDR3 is TGCGCCAGCAGCCAGGGACAGGGAGTAAGGCAGCCCCAGCATTTT. Its protein is CASSQGQGVRQPQHF.

This clone was counted ten times or more. The V and J genes are TRBV28 and TRBJ2-7, with 9 bases identical to TRBD1. Germline V gene sequence: CDR1 MDHEN, CDR2 SYDVKM. CDR3 size: 15 residues. V lost 5 bases to trimming and J lost 2 bases; unmatched junction nucleotides: 7. This CDR3 reads CASSPPTGGPYEQYF. CDR3 DNA sequence: TGTGCCAGCAGTCCGCCGACAGGGGGACCCTACGAGCAGTACTTC.

This clone was picked up many times. The chain couples TRBV7-9 to TRBJ1-6; a possible D gene is TRBD1 (5 bases). The CDR3 is 13 amino acids. Trimming pared 5 bases from V and 7 bases from J, leaving 9 bases between. CDR1 is SEHNR and CDR2 is FQNEAQ in the germline V gene (reference sequence). For the CDR3, the DNA is TGTGCCAGCAGCCCGACAGTCAATTCACCCCTCCACTTT. Translation gives CASSPTVNSPLHF.

This clone was seen at least ten times. J is TRBJ1-1 and V is TRBV6-5; 10 bases fit TRBD1. There are 15 residues in the CDR3. Per germline, CDR1 MNHEY and CDR2 SVGAGI. After removal of 2 bases from V and 2 bases from J, the junction contained 2 bases not matched to a gene. CDR3 in DNA: TGTGCCAGCAGTTACGCGACAGGGGGCAACACTGAAGCTTTCTTT. The encoded protein is CASSYATGGNTEAFF.

This clone appeared many times. V is TRBV7-8 and J is TRBJ2-3, with 7 positions matching TRBD2. This CDR3 spans 19 amino acids. The germline gives CDR1 SGHVS, CDR2 FQNEAQ. Losses at the gene ends were 1 base for V and 3 bases for J; bases not matched to a gene: 16. CDR3 coding DNA: TGTGCCAGCAGCTTAGTCCATCGAATTGGGGGGGGGACTACAGATACGCAGTATTTT. This gives the protein CASSLVHRIGGGTTDTQYF.

This clone was observed many times. The chain uses TRBV5-1 and TRBJ1-1; D unresolved. Germline V CDR1 and CDR2: SGHRS, YFSETQ. The CDR3 runs to 14 residues. Between the trimmed V and J ends, which lost 1 base and 1 base, there was a span of 8 bases. CDR3 in DNA: TGCGCCAGCAGCTTGCGGGGTCCGAACACTGAAGCTTTCTTT. Translating it yields CASSLRGPNTEAFF.

The chain has TRBV21-1 and TRBJ2-7; the table's D call TRBD1 went unverified against the DNA. TRBV21-1 is a documented pseudogene. This CDR3 spans 16 amino acids. The DNA for the CDR3 is TGTGCCAGCGCTGGACCGGGACAGGGAATAATACACGAGCAGTACTTC. Translated, it gives CASAGPGQGIIHEQYF.

This clone has just a few counts. The V gene is TRBV28, the J gene TRBJ1-2; TRBD1 is a possible D gene (5 bases). Trimming removed 8 bases from V and 3 bases from J, with 22 bases in between. The CDR3 contains 16 residues. Looked up from germline, CDR1 is MDHEN and CDR2 is SYDVKM. The CDR3 region has the DNA TGTGCCAGCTTCCGCCCCAGGGTTCTCAGTTACTATGGCTACACCTTC. Amino acid sequence: CASFRPRVLSYYGYTF.

This clone was seen many times. This rearrangement joins TRBV5-1 to TRBJ2-3; 9 positions match TRBD2. This CDR3 has 15 residues. The ends lost 5 bases at V and 4 bases at J; junction bases unmatched: 8. Looked up from germline, CDR1 is SGHRS and CDR2 is YFSETQ. The CDR3 bases are TGCGCCAGCAGGGAAGGGCTAGCGGGGCCAGATACGCAGTATTTT. This translates into CASREGLAGPDTQYF.

In this sample, this clone turned up many times. The chain employs TRBV18 and TRBJ2-2, with unresolved D. Germline CDR1 and CDR2: KGHSH and LQKENI. V shed 1 base and J shed 2 bases, with 11 bases lying between them. This CDR3 comprises 16 residues. The CDR3: CASSPLGSSNTGELFF. The CDR3 region has the DNA TGTGCCAGCTCACCACTTGGCAGTTCAAACACCGGGGAGCTGTTTTTT.

This clone was picked up many times. The chain couples TRBV2 to TRBJ2-2; TRBD1 is a possible D gene (6 bases). The CDR3 loop spans 14 amino acids. The germline V gene has CDR1 SNHLY and CDR2 FYNNEI. V was clipped by 6 bases and J by 6 bases, with 14 bases between them. The CDR3 is CASSTQGFAGELFF. The CDR3, as DNA: TGTGCCAGCAGCACGCAGGGGTTTGCCGGGGAGCTGTTTTTT.

The V gene is TRBV30, the J gene TRBJ1-1; 8 nucleotides align to TRBD1. The CDR3 covers 13 residues. Germline V gene data show CDR1 as GTSNPN and CDR2 as SVGIG (reference sequence). V dropped 6 bases and J dropped 2; count of bases not matched to a gene: 5. This chain's CDR3 is CACGQGGNTEAFF. Here the CDR3 DNA reads TGTGCCTGCGGACAGGGAGGAAACACTGAAGCTTTCTTT.